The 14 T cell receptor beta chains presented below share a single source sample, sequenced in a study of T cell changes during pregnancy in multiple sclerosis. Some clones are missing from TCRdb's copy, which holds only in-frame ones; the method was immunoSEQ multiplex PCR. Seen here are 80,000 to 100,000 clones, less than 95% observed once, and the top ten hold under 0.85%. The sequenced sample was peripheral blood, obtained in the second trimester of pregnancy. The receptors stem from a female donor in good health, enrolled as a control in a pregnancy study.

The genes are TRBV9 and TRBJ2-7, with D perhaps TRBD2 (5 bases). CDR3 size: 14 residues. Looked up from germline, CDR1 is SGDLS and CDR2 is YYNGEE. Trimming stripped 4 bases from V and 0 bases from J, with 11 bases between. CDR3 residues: CASSTGLASYEQYF. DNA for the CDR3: TGTGCCAGCAGCACCGGACTGGCCTCCTACGAGCAGTACTTC.

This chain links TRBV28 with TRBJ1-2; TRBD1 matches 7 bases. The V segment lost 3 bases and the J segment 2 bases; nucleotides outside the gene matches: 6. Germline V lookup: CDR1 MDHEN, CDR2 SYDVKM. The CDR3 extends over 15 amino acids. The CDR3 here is CASSFGQADNYGYTF. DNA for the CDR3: TGTGCCAGCAGTTTTGGACAGGCCGACAACTATGGCTACACCTTC.

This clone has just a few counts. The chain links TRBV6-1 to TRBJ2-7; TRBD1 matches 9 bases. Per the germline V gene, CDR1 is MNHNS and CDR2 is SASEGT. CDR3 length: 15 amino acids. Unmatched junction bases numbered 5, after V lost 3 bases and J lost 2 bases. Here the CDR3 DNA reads TGTGCCAGCAGTGATACGGGACAGGGAGCCTACGAGCAGTACTTC. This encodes CASSDTGQGAYEQYF.

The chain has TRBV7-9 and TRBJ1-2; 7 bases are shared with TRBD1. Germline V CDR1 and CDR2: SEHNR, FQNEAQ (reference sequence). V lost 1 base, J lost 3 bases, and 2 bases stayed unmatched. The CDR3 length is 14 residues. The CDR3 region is CASSLGDSDYGYTF. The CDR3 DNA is TGTGCCAGCAGCTTAGGGGACAGCGACTATGGCTACACCTTC.

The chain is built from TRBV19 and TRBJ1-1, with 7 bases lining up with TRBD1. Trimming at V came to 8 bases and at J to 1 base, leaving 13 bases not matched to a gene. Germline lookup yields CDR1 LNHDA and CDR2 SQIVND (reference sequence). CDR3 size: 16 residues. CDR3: CASFSRLGQQNTEAFF. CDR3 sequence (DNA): TGTGCCAGTTTCTCGCGCCTGGGACAGCAGAACACTGAAGCTTTCTTT.

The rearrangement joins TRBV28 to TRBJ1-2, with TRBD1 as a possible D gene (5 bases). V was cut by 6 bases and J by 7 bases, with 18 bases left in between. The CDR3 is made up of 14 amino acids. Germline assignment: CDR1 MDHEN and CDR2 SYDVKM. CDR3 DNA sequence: TGTGCCAGCAGAACAAGCTCGGGGGGACGTGGCTACACCTTC. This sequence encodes CASRTSSGGRGYTF.

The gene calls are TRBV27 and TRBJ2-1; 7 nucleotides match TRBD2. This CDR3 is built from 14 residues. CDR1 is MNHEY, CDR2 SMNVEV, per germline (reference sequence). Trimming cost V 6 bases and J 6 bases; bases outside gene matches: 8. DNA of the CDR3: TGTGCCAGCAGCCCCTGGGGGACTACCAATGAGCAGTTCTTC. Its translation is CASSPWGTTNEQFF.

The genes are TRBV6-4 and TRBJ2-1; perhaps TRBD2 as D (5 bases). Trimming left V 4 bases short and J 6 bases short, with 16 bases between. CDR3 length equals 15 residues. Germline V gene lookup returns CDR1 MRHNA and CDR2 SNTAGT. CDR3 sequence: CASSASAEGANEQFF. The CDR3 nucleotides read TGTGCCAGCAGTGCAAGCGCTGAGGGTGCCAATGAGCAGTTCTTC.

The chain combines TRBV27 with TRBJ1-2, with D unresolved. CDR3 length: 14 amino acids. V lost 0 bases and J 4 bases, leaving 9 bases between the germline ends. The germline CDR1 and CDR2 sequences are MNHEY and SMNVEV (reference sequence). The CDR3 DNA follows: TGTGCCAGCAGTTTATCACGGGTTGGCTATGGCTACACCTTC. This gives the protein CASSLSRVGYGYTF.

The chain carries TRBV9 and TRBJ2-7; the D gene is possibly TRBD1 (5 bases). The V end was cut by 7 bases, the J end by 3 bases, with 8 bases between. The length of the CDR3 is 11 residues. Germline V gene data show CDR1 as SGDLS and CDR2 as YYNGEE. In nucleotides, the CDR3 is TGTGCCAGCGGCAGGGACTACGAGCAGTACTTC. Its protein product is CASGRDYEQYF. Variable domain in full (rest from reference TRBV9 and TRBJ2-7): DSGVTQTPKHLITATGQRVTLRCSPRSGDLSVYWYQQSLDQGLQFLIQYYNGEERAKGNILERFSAQQFPDLHSELNLSSLELGDSALYFCASGRDYEQYFGPGTRLTVT.

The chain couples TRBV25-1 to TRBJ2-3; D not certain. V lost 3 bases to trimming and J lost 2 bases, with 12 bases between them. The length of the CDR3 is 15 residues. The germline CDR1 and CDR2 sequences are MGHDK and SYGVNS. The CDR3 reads CASSDTLRFTDTQYF. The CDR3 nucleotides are TGTGCCAGCAGTGACACGCTGCGATTCACAGATACGCAGTATTTT. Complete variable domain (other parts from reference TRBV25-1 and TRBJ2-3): EADIYQTPRYLVIGTGKKITLECSQTMGHDKMYWYQQDPGMELHLIHYSYGVNSTEKGDLSSESTVSRIRTEHFPLTLESARPSHTSQYLCASSDTLRFTDTQYFGPGTRLTVL.

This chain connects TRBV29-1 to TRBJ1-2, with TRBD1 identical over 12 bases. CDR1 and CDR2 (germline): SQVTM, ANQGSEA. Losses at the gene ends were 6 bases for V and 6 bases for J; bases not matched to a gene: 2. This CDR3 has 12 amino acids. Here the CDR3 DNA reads TGCAGCGTGGGACAGGGGGCCAATGGCTACACCTTC. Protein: CSVGQGANGYTF.

CDR3: CASRLTRRTYGYTF. CDR3 DNA: TGTGCCAGCAGGCTGACTCGACGGACTTATGGCTACACCTTC. This chain connects TRBV6-5 to TRBJ1-2; D uncertain. With 6 bases removed from V and 5 bases from J, the gap between germline ends came to 16 bases. In germline, CDR1 is MNHEY, CDR2 SVGAGI. This CDR3 has 14 residues.

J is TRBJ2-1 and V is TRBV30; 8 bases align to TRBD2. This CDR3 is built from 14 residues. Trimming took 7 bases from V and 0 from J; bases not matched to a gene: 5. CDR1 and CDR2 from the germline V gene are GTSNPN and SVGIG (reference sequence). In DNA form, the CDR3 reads TGTGCCTCTCTAGCGGGTCTCTCCTACAATGAGCAGTTCTTC. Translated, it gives CASLAGLSYNEQFF.